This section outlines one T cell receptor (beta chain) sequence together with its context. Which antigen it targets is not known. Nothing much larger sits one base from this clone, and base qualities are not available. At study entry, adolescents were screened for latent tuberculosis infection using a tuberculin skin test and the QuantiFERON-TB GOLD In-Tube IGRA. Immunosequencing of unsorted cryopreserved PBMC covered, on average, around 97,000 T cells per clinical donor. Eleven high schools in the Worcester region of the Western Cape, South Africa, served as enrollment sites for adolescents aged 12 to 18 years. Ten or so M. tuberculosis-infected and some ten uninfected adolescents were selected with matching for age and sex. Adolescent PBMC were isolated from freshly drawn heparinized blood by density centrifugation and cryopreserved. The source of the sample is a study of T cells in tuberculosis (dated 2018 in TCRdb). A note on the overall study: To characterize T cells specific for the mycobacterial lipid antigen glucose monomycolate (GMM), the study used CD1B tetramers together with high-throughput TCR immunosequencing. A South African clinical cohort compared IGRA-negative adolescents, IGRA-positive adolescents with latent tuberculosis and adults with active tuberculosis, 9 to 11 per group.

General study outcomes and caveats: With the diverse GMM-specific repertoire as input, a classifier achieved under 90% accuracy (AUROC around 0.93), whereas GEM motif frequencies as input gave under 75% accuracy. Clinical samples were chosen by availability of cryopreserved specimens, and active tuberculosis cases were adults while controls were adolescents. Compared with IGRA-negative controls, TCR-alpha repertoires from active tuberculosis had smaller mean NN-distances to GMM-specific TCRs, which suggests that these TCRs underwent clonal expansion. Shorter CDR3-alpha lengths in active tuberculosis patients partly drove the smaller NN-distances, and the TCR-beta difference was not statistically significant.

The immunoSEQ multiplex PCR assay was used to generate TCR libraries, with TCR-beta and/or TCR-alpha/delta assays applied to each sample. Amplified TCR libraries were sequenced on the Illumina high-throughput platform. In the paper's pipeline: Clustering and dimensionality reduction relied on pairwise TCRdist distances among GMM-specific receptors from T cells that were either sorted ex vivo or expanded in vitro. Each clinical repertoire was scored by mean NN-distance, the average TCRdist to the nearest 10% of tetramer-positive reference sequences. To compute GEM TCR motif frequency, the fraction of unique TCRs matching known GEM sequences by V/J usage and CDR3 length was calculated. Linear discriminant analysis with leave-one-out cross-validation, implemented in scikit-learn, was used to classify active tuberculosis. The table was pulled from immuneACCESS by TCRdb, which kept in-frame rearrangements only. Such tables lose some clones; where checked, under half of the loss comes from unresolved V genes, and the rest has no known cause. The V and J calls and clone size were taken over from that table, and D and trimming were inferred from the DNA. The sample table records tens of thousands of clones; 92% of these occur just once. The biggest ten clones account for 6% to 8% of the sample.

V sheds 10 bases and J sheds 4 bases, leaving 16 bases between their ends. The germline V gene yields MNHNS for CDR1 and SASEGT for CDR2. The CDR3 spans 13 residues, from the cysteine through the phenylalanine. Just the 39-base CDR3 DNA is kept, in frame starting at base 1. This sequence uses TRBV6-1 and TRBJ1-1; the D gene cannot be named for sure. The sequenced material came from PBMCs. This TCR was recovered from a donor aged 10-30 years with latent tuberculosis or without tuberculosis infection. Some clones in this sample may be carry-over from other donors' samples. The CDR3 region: CATAPTRVTEAFF. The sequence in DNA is TGTGCCACCGCCCCGACGCGGGTCACTGAAGCTTTCTTT.